These T cell receptor beta chains were read from a single sample in a study of response to subunit inactivated influenza vaccine. MiXCR was run by TCRdb on the RT-PCR reads, yielding one entry per CDR3 protein. The sample has almost 250,000 distinct CDR3 sequences, more than 10% seen once. This specimen was non-naive T cells sorted from PBMCs, taken less than 15 days before vaccination. The receptors shown here come from a man over 45 who received an inactivated influenza vaccine. CDR3s include the opening cysteine and the closing phenylalanine or tryptophan. Fields, in order: CDR3 protein, CDR3 DNA, V gene, D gene, clone size, CDR3 length, J gene. D genes are given only for firm matches. The size entry is marked missing in some rows and otherwise reads once, few, many or a size class.

CDR3 protein: CSVGTGTNSPLHF
CDR3 DNA: TGCAGCGTTGGGACAGGGACTAATTCACCCCTCCACTTT
V gene: TRBV29-1
D gene: TRBD1
clone size: .
CDR3 length: 13
J gene: TRBJ1-6

CDR3 protein: CASSSASGRADTQYF
CDR3 DNA: TGTGCCAGCAGTTCCGCTAGCGGGAGGGCAGATACGCAGTATTTT
V gene: TRBV27
D gene: TRBD2
clone size: few
CDR3 length: 15
J gene: TRBJ2-3

CDR3 protein: CASRARGGSFNEQFF
CDR3 DNA: TGTGCCAGCAGAGCCCGGGGGGGCTCGTTCAATGAGCAGTTCTTC
V gene: TRBV6-2/TRBV6-3
D gene: TRBD2
clone size: few
CDR3 length: 15
J gene: TRBJ2-1

CDR3 protein: CSARGLGSSWHEQFF
CDR3 DNA: TGCAGTGCTAGAGGGCTCGGTTCTAGCTGGCATGAGCAGTTCTTC
V gene: TRBV20-1
D gene: .
clone size: .
CDR3 length: 15
J gene: TRBJ2-1

CDR3 protein: CSARDGRTGSYEQYF
CDR3 DNA: TGCAGTGCTAGAGATGGTAGAACGGGGAGCTACGAGCAGTACTTC
V gene: TRBV20-1
D gene: .
clone size: few
CDR3 length: 15
J gene: TRBJ2-7

CDR3 protein: CASSFGFGGYEQYF
CDR3 DNA: TGTGCCAGCAGCTTTGGTTTTGGGGGGTACGAGCAGTACTTC
V gene: TRBV7-2
D gene: .
clone size: .
CDR3 length: 14
J gene: TRBJ2-7

CDR3 protein: CASSLGRQGLIEQYF
CDR3 DNA: TGTGCCAGCAGTTTAGGTCGGCAGGGGCTGATCGAGCAGTACTTC
V gene: TRBV28
D gene: .
clone size: many
CDR3 length: 15
J gene: TRBJ2-7

CDR3 protein: CASSLRRGGGMSTDTQYF
CDR3 DNA: TGTGCCAGCAGTTTAAGACGGGGCGGGGGTATGTCCACAGATACGCAGTATTTT
V gene: TRBV27
D gene: TRBD2
clone size: .
CDR3 length: 18
J gene: TRBJ2-3

CDR3 protein: CASTDVNEQFF
CDR3 DNA: TGTGCCAGCACCGATGTAAATGAGCAGTTCTTC
V gene: TRBV6-2/TRBV6-3
D gene: .
clone size: few
CDR3 length: 11
J gene: TRBJ2-1

CDR3 protein: CASSEGARYRQYF
CDR3 DNA: TGTGCCAGCAGTGAGGGGGCCCGGTATCGTCAGTACTTC
V gene: TRBV25-1
D gene: .
clone size: many
CDR3 length: 13
J gene: TRBJ2-4

CDR3 protein: CASSLALGQDTDTQYF
CDR3 DNA: TGTGCCAGCAGCTTAGCGCTGGGGCAGGACACAGATACGCAGTATTTT
V gene: TRBV7-9
D gene: .
clone size: .
CDR3 length: 16
J gene: TRBJ2-3

CDR3 protein: CASSVLAGGELATGELFF
CDR3 DNA: TGTGCCAGCAGCGTATTGGCCGGGGGCGAATTGGCCACCGGGGAGCTGTTTTTT
V gene: TRBV9
D gene: .
clone size: .
CDR3 length: 18
J gene: TRBJ2-2

CDR3 protein: CASNRQRQTGELFF
CDR3 DNA: TGTGCCAGCAATCGGCAGCGCCAAACCGGGGAGCTGTTTTTT
V gene: TRBV2
D gene: .
clone size: few
CDR3 length: 14
J gene: TRBJ2-2

CDR3 protein: CASRKGREAYNEQFF
CDR3 DNA: TGTGCCAGCAGGAAAGGGCGGGAGGCGTACAATGAGCAGTTCTTC
V gene: TRBV2
D gene: TRBD2
clone size: .
CDR3 length: 15
J gene: TRBJ2-1

CDR3 protein: CASRPRTAGELFF
CDR3 DNA: TGTGCCAGCAGGCCCCGGACAGCCGGGGAGCTGTTTTTT
V gene: TRBV12-3/TRBV12-4
D gene: .
clone size: many
CDR3 length: 13
J gene: TRBJ2-2

CDR3 protein: CASGRDPTYTGELFF
CDR3 DNA: TGTGCCAGCGGCCGGGACCCAACTTACACCGGGGAGCTGTTTTTT
V gene: TRBV12-3/TRBV12-4
D gene: .
clone size: many
CDR3 length: 15
J gene: TRBJ2-2

CDR3 protein: CASSCPTTPDRVGLTDTQYF
CDR3 DNA: TGTGCCAGCAGTTGCCCTACCACACCCGACAGGGTCGGGCTCACAGATACGCAGTATTTT
V gene: TRBV27
D gene: TRBD1
clone size: many
CDR3 length: 20
J gene: TRBJ2-3

CDR3 protein: CSVSGTGGLWSTDTQYF
CDR3 DNA: TGCAGCGTCTCCGGAACAGGGGGACTCTGGAGCACAGATACGCAGTATTTT
V gene: TRBV29-1
D gene: TRBD1
clone size: many
CDR3 length: 17
J gene: TRBJ2-3